This T cell receptor (beta chain) appears in the sequencing data of a study of blood T cell repertoires in COVID-19 (TCRdb year 2020). Study-wide context: The collaborator samples originated in the United States, Italy and Spain and spanned the acute and convalescent phases of COVID-19. The material from the prospective study consisted of cDNA or gDNA derived from T cells, B-cell-depleted T cells, or PBMCs. The dataset comprised deeply sampled blood TCRbeta repertoires from subjects exposed to, actively infected with, or recovered from COVID-19. The repertoires were released in a freely available public database intended as a resource for research on the immune response to SARS-CoV-2. The samples were drawn from the first 160 participants of the ongoing ImmuneRACE study and from 1,254 subjects provided by 6 global collaborators. Nearly every sample came with metadata listing a de-identified subject ID, COVID-19 status, age in years and sex. Where HLA class I and class II types were available, the types were taken from metadata supplied by the sample provider, not from assay-based typing. Overall study outcomes, separate from this receptor: Clinical and demographic metadata were provided uncurated, with the amount varying by source and participant.

V drops 3 bases and J drops 3 bases, leaving 15 bases in between. In the germline V gene (reference sequence), CDR1 corresponds to GTSNPN and CDR2 to SVGIG. From its cysteine to its phenylalanine, the CDR3 spans 15 amino acids. Here the CDR3 DNA is all that survives: 45 bases in frame from base 1. TCRbeta CDR3 regions were amplified from genomic DNA using the immunoSEQ Assay, a bias-controlled multiplex PCR. Under the source paper's analysis protocol: The number of nucleated cells in each sample was estimated by amplification of reference gene primers within the assay. Sequence reads were collapsed and filtered to measure the absolute abundance of every unique TCRbeta CDR3 rearrangement. Productive Simpson clonality was computed per sample as the square root of Simpson's diversity index over productive rearrangements. As stored in TCRdb, this immuneACCESS dataset retains in-frame rearrangements with V and J assigned. A fraction of the clones does not appear; measured against another copy, unresolved V genes explain less than half of the discrepancy, and the remainder lacks a known reason. For V, J and clone size, that table is used; D and trimming come from the DNA. Here the sample has over 90,000 clones; more than 90% occur a single time. 1.9% of the sample lies in the top ten.

In Seattle, one collaborating source enrolled patients while the infection was active and tracked those patients longitudinally over the course of disease. The collaborating institutions used their own protocols to collect whole blood in K2EDTA tubes. For TCRbeta analysis, collaborator samples were shipped as frozen whole blood, as isolated PBMCs, or as DNA extracted from either sample type. In the case of this clone: There is no known antigen for this receptor. No much larger clone exists at a distance of one base, and base qualities are not known.

This receptor chain uses TRBV30 and TRBJ1-5; the D gene is perhaps TRBD1, from 5 matching bases. The sequenced sample consisted of peripheral blood. This clonotype was obtained from a woman in her forties or fifties with COVID-19, enrolled during active disease. The CDR3 region reads CAWSGKGLHNQPQHF. The nucleotides read TGTGCCTGGAGCGGGAAGGGACTGCACAATCAGCCCCAGCATTTT.